These 17 T cell receptor beta chains originate from one sample sequenced in a study of human CD8 memory T cell subsets. Researchers made TCR beta libraries via UMI-labeled 5' RACE. TCRdb reprocessed the 5' RACE reads and stores each CDR3 protein as one record, lacking DNA. This sample carries 9,500 to 12,000 distinct CDR3 sequences, with over 15% going to the ten biggest clones. Designated as TPEX, the CCR7+ PD-1+ TIGIT+ early memory CD8+ T cells showed dysfunctional, exhausted-like traits. Specimen: CD8+ T cells from PBMCs. The receptors were sampled from a human donor in good health.

This clonotype is deemed medium-sized by its frequency. This chain links TRBV12-3 or TRBV12-4 with TRBJ1-2. The CDR3 loop spans 11 amino acids. This CDR3 is CASSFSTGYTF.

The chain is built from TRBV24-1 and TRBJ2-5; the TRBD1 assignment by TCRdb is unverifiable without DNA. The germline V gene has CDR1 KGHDR and CDR2 SFDVKD. CDR3 length equals 15 residues. The CDR3 loop reads CATSVPETAGETQYF.

The chain employs TRBV2 and TRBJ2-3; lacking DNA, the TRBD1 call made by TCRdb goes unchecked. The CDR3 runs to 14 residues. Germline CDR1 reads SNHLY; CDR2 reads FYNNEI. CDR3 amino acids: CASSSGQTTDTQYF.

The chain combines TRBV29-1 with TRBJ2-7; TCRdb's D call, TRBD2, is unchecked because there is no DNA. The CDR3 spans 16 residues. Germline CDR1 SQVTM, CDR2 ANQGSEA. The CDR3 reads CSVESTEPSHYYEQYF.

The chain is built from TRBV7-2 and TRBJ2-7. Germline-derived CDR1 and CDR2 are SGHTA and FQGNSA. The CDR3 covers 13 residues. CDR3: CASSLVARDEQYF.

The V and J genes are TRBV14 and TRBJ1-6. Per the germline V gene, CDR1 is SGHDN and CDR2 is FVKESK. The CDR3 sequence is 18 residues long. CDR3 region: CASSQGWRRRSYNSPLHF. Drawing the rest from reference TRBV14 and TRBJ1-6, the complete variable domain is EAGVTQFPSHSVIEKGQTVTLRCDPISGHDNLYWYRRVMGKEIKFLLHFVKESKQDESGMPNNRFLAERTGGTYSTLKVQPAELEDSGVYFCASSQGWRRRSYNSPLHFGNGTRLTVT.

This clonotype is identified as medium-sized from frequency. The chain couples TRBV20-1 to TRBJ1-2; TCRdb designates TRBD1, a call that cannot be tested without DNA. CDR3 length equals 11 residues. Germline V gives CDR1 DFQATT, CDR2 SNEGSKA (reference sequence). The CDR3 sequence: CSARQGNGYTF.

This chain links TRBV19 with TRBJ2-5; without DNA, the TCRdb call of TRBD2 cannot be checked. This CDR3 has 15 residues. CDR1 is LNHDA and CDR2 is SQIVND in the germline V gene (reference sequence). The chain's CDR3 is CASSGLAGVEETQYF.

The J gene is TRBJ1-4, the V gene TRBV4-3; TCRdb reports TRBD1, a call that lacks DNA to check it against. The length of the CDR3 is 14 residues. Germline values: CDR1 LGHNA, CDR2 YSLEER. The CDR3 loop reads CASSQYTGGGKLFF.

Considering frequency, this clonotype is medium-sized. This chain connects TRBV9 to TRBJ2-7; TCRdb's D gene call, TRBD2, goes unchecked for lack of DNA. The CDR3 is 15 amino acids. The germline CDR1 and CDR2 sequences are SGDLS and YYNGEE. CDR3 sequence: CASSVGGSGGNEQYF.

V and J are TRBV4-1 and TRBJ1-1; TCRdb's D gene call, TRBD1, goes unchecked for lack of DNA. The CDR3 spans 13 residues. Germline V gene data show CDR1 as MGHRA and CDR2 as YSYEKL. CDR3 region: CASSRGLNTEAFF.

The chain combines TRBV5-1 with TRBJ1-1. CDR1 is SGHRS and CDR2 is YFSETQ in the germline V gene. The CDR3 totals 14 residues. The CDR3 loop is CASSLVGLNTEAFF.

This clonotype is deemed medium-sized by its frequency. The rearrangement links TRBV28 to TRBJ2-7; TCRdb returns TRBD1, unconfirmable since there is no DNA. The germline V gene encodes CDR1 MDHEN and CDR2 SYDVKM. This CDR3 region has 14 residues. CDR3 sequence: CASRTGQGSHEQYF.

This chain links TRBV5-5 with TRBJ1-6; TCRdb proposes TRBD1, but this gene call is untestable without DNA. This CDR3 is built from 15 residues. CDR1 and CDR2 from the germline V gene are SGHKS and YYEKEE (reference sequence). CDR3 sequence: CASSLGAVVGSPLHF.

The J gene is TRBJ2-5, the V gene TRBV29-1; TCRdb's assignment of TRBD2 cannot be checked, as there is no DNA. Per the germline V gene, CDR1 is SQVTM and CDR2 is ANQGSEA. The length of the CDR3 is 17 residues. The CDR3 sequence is CSVDRAGTTKFRETQYF.

This clonotype is identified as medium-sized from frequency. The chain couples TRBV9 to TRBJ1-1; no DNA is available, so the TRBD1 call from TCRdb remains unchecked. This CDR3 contains 15 residues. Germline assignment: CDR1 SGDLS and CDR2 YYNGEE. The CDR3 is CASSVGSLGGAEAFF.

The V gene is TRBV5-1, the J gene TRBJ2-3; lacking DNA, the TRBD2 call made by TCRdb goes unchecked. The CDR3 runs to 16 residues. Germline V lookup: CDR1 SGHRS, CDR2 YFSETQ. The CDR3: CASSLTSVSSTDTQYF.